The next 4 T cell receptor beta chains were all read from a single sample in a study of tumor-infiltrating lymphocytes in primary liver carcinoma. Unsorted bulk tissue of roughly 18-32 mg yielded co-extracted RNA and DNA. Making TCR beta cDNA involved approximately 480 ng total RNA and a constant-region primer. Researchers made the TCR beta libraries by running three nested multiplex PCR rounds with slightly modified ARM-PCR. Forward primers for TRBV1-TRBV30 and a C-beta reverse primer served the first two PCR rounds, at roughly 10 cycles each. Each CDR3 protein gets one entry after TCRdb re-called the multiplex PCR reads with MiXCR. The data show over 100,000 distinct CDR3 sequences, around 70% seen once. Source material: tumor-adjacent normal liver tissue. These receptors were obtained from a woman aged 55-69 years with primary liver carcinoma and hepatitis B virus infection.

Turning to this clonotype: The germline gene is not matched at one end of the junction; a read error may be the cause. The rearrangement joins TRBV5-4 to TRBJ1-1, with D unclear. There are 16 residues in the CDR3. CDR1 and CDR2 (germline): SGHNT, YYREEE (reference sequence). Written as DNA, the CDR3 is TGTGCTAGCAGCTGGGAACGCCGGGGTATAGGGTCTGAAGCTTTCTTT. Protein sequence: CASSWERRGIGSEAFF.

This chain uses TRBV5-1 with TRBJ2-2; D may match TRBD1 or TRBD2 (5 bases each). Germline CDR1 and CDR2: SGHRS and YFSETQ. The CDR3 is 16 residues long. Trimming took off 3 bases at V and 0 bases at J, with 12 bases between the two ends. The CDR3 spells CASSSGQEANTGELFF. The DNA of the CDR3 is TGCGCCAGCAGCTCGGGGCAGGAAGCGAACACCGGGGAGCTGTTTTTT. The whole variable domain, remainder taken from reference TRBV5-1 and TRBJ2-2, is KAGVTQTPRYLIKTRGQQVTLSCSPISGHRSVSWYQQTPGQGLQFLFEYFSETQRNKGNFPGRFSGRQFSNSRSEMNVSTLELGDSALYLCASSSGQEANTGELFFGEGSRLTVL.

V is TRBV11-1 and J is TRBJ2-1; D ambiguous. Per the germline V gene, CDR1 is SGHAT and CDR2 is FQDESV (reference sequence). With 5 bases removed from V and 7 bases from J, the gap between germline ends came to 15 bases. This CDR3 is 14 amino acids long. CDR3 protein: CASSLSAEVNEQFF. The CDR3 DNA reads as TGTGCCAGCAGCCTATCTGCGGAAGTGAATGAGCAGTTCTTC.

This clonotype was counted at least ten times. Possible read error: a much larger clone is one base away. The chain couples TRBV11-2 to TRBJ1-1; no reliable D call. The V gene's germline CDR1 is SGHAT and CDR2 FQNNGV. This CDR3 spans 14 amino acids. The CDR3 DNA sequence: TGTGCCAGCAACTTAATAAGAGGGAACACTGAAGCTTTCTTT. Protein: CASNLIRGNTEAFF.